The 4 T cell receptor beta chains presented below share a single source sample, sequenced in a study. Bulk TCR libraries were prepared using a modified SMART protocol. TCRdb reprocessed the 5' RACE reads with MiXCR, giving one entry per CDR3 protein. The sample lists 150 to 200 distinct CDR3 sequences, 15% seen once, with 50% in the top ten. The specimen was gluten tetramer+ CD4+ T cells from blood, collected while untreated, on a gluten-free diet, or during gluten challenge (not recorded which). The receptors here all came from a male donor with celiac disease.

By share, this clonotype ranks as hyperexpanded. V is TRBV28 and J is TRBJ2-7, with D unclear. This CDR3 is 13 amino acids long. Germline V gives CDR1 MDHEN, CDR2 SYDVKM. Trimming shortened V by 5 bases and J by 3 bases, and 11 bases separated the two germline ends. The CDR3 sequence is CASSPLQRYEQYF. The CDR3 nucleotides read TGTGCCAGCAGTCCTCTCCAACGCTACGAGCAGTACTTC. Looking up the rest from reference TRBV28 and TRBJ2-7 gives the full variable domain: DVKVTQSSRYLVKRTGEKVFLECVQDMDHENMFWYRQDPGLGLRLIYFSYDVKMKEKGDIPEGYSVSREKKERFSLILESASTNQTSMYLCASSPLQRYEQYFGPGTRLTVT.

By share, this clonotype counts as large. This chain's CDR3 is CASSIDGLLTRDTQYF. The CDR3 nucleotides are TGTGCCAGTAGTATAGATGGTCTCCTCACGCGAGATACGCAGTATTTT. The chain links TRBV19 to TRBJ2-3; D is uncertain. This CDR3 has 16 amino acids. Germline CDR1 is LNHDA and CDR2 is SQIVND (reference sequence). Trimming left V 0 bases short and J 5 bases short, with 15 bases between. Filled out from reference TRBV19 and TRBJ2-3, the complete variable domain reads DGGITQSPKYLFRKEGQNVTLSCEQNLNHDAMYWYRQDPGQGLRLIYYSQIVNDFQKGDIAEGYSVSREKKESFPLTVTSAQKNPTAFYLCASSIDGLLTRDTQYFGPGTRLTVL.

This clonotype rates as medium-sized. The chain combines TRBV5-1 with TRBJ2-2; possibly TRBD2 for D (6 bases). V lost 2 bases and J 3 bases, leaving 11 bases between the germline ends. The CDR3 loop spans 15 amino acids. Looked up from germline, CDR1 is SGHRS and CDR2 is YFSETQ. The CDR3 DNA reads TGCGCCAGCAGCTTCGGGAGCATGTACACCGGGGAGCTGTTTTTT. Its translation is CASSFGSMYTGELFF. Looking up the rest from reference TRBV5-1 and TRBJ2-2 gives the full variable domain: KAGVTQTPRYLIKTRGQQVTLSCSPISGHRSVSWYQQTPGQGLQFLFEYFSETQRNKGNFPGRFSGRQFSNSRSEMNVSTLELGDSALYLCASSFGSMYTGELFFGEGSRLTVL.

Within the sample, this clonotype is large. CDR3 protein: CASSLRKMRQPNTEAFF. Here the CDR3 DNA reads TGTGCCAGCAGCTTACGCAAAATGAGACAACCGAACACTGAAGCTTTCTTT. The chain has TRBV7-3 and TRBJ1-1; D gene unclear. The CDR3 has 17 amino acids. Trimming removed 2 bases from V and 1 base from J, with 17 bases in between. Germline CDR1 reads SGHTA; CDR2 reads FQGTGA.